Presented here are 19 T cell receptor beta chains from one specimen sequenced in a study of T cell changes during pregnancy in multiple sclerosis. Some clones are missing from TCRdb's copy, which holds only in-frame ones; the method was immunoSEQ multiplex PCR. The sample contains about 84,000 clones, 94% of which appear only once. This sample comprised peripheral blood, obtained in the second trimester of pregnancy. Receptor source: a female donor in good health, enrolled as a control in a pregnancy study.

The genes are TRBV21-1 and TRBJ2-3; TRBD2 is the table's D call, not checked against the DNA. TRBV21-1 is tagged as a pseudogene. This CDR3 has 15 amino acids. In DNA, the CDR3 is TGTGCCAGCAGACATCCAGCGGGAGGATCCGATACGCAGTATTTT. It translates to CASRHPAGGSDTQYF.

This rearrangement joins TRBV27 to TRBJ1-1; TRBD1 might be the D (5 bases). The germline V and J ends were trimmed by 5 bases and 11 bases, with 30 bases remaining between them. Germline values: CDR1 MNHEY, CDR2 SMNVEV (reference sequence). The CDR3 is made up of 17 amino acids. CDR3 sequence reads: CASSPQNGWGALGLAFF. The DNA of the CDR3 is TGTGCCAGCAGTCCACAAAACGGTTGGGGCGCGCTAGGCTTGGCTTTCTTT.

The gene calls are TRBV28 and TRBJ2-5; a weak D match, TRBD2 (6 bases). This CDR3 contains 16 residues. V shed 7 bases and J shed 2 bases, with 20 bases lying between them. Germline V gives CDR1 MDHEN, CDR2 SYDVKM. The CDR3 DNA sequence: TGTGCCAGCAAGGAGGAGGGTGGGCCCGAACAAGAGACCCAGTACTTC. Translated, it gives CASKEEGGPEQETQYF.

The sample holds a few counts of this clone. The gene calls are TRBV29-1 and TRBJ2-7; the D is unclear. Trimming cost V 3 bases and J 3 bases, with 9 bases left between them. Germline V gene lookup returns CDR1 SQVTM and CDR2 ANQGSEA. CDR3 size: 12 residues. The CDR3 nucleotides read TGCAGCGTTGAGCTGACTGACTACGAGCAGTACTTC. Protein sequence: CSVELTDYEQYF.

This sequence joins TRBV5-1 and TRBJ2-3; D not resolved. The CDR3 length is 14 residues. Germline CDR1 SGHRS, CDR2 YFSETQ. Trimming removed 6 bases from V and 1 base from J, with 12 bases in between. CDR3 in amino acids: CASTTGYGTDTQYF. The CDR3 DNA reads TGCGCCAGCACCACGGGTTATGGCACAGATACGCAGTATTTT.

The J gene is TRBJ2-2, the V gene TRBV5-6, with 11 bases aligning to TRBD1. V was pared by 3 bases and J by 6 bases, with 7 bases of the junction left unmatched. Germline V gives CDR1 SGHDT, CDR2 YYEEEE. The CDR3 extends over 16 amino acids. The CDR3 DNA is TGTGCCAGCAGCTGGGTACGGGGACAGGGGGCCGGGGAGCTGTTTTTT. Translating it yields CASSWVRGQGAGELFF.

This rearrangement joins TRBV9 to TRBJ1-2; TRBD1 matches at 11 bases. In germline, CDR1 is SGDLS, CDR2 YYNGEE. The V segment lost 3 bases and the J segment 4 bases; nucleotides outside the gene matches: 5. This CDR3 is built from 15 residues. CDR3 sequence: CASSEGQGVFYGYTF. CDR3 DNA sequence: TGTGCCAGCAGCGAGGGACAGGGGGTCTTCTATGGCTACACCTTC.

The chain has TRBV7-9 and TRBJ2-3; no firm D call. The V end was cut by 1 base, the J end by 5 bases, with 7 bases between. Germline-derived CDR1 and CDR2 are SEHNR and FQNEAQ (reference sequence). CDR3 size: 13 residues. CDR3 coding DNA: TGTGCCAGCAGCTTAGGGGCACTAGATACGCAGTATTTT. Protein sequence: CASSLGALDTQYF.

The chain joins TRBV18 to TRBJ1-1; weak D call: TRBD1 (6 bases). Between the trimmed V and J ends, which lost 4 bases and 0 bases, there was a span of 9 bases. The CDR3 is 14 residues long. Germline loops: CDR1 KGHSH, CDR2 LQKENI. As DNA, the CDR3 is TGTGCCAGCTCACTGGACAGACTGAACACTGAAGCTTTCTTT. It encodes CASSLDRLNTEAFF.

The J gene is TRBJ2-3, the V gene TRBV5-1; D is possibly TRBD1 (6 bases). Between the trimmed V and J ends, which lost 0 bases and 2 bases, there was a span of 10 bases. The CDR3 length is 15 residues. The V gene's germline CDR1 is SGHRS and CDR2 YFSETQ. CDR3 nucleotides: TGCGCCAGCAGCTTGGTAGGGGGTCCCACAGATACGCAGTATTTT. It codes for CASSLVGGPTDTQYF.

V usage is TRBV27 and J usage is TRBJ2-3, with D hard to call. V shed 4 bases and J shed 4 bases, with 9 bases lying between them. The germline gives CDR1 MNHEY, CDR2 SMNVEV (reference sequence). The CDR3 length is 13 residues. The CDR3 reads CASSSHEADTQYF. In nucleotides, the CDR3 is TGTGCCAGCAGTTCCCACGAGGCAGATACGCAGTATTTT.

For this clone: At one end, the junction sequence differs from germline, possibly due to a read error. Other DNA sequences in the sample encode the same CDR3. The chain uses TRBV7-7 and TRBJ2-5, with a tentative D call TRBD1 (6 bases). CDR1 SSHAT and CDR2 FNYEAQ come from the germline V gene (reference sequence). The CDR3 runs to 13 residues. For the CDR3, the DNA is TGTGCTAGCAGCTTGGACAGACAAGAGACCCAGTACTTC. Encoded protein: CASSLDRQETQYF.

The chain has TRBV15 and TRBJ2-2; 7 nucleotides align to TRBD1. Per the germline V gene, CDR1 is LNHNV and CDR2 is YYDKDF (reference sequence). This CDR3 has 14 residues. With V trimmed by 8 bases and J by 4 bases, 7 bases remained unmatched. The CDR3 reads CATRRDRGTGELFF. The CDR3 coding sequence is TGTGCCACCCGAAGGGACAGAGGCACCGGGGAGCTGTTTTTT.

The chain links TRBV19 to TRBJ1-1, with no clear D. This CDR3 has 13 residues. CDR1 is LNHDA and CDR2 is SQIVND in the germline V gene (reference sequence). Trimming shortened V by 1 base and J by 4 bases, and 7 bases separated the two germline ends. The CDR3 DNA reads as TGTGCCAGTAGTATAGCAACATTCACTGAAGCTTTCTTT. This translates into CASSIATFTEAFF. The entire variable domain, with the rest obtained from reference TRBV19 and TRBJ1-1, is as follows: DGGITQSPKYLFRKEGQNVTLSCEQNLNHDAMYWYRQDPGQGLRLIYYSQIVNDFQKGDIAEGYSVSREKKESFPLTVTSAQKNPTAFYLCASSIATFTEAFFGQGTRLTVV.

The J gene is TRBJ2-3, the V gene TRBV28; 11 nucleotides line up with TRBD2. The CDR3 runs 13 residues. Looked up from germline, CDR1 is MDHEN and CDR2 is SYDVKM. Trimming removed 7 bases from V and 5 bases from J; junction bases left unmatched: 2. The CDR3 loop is CASTGLAGDTQYF. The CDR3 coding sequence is TGTGCCAGCACCGGACTAGCGGGAGATACGCAGTATTTT. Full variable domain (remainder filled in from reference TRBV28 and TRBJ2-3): DVKVTQSSRYLVKRTGEKVFLECVQDMDHENMFWYRQDPGLGLRLIYFSYDVKMKEKGDIPEGYSVSREKKERFSLILESASTNQTSMYLCASTGLAGDTQYFGPGTRLTVL.

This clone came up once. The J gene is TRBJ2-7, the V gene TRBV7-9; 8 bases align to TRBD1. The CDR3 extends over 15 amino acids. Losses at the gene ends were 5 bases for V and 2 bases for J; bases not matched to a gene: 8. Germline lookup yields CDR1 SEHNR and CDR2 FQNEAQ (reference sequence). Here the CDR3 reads CASSPGQGKAYEQYF. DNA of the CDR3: TGTGCCAGCAGCCCTGGACAGGGTAAGGCCTACGAGCAGTACTTC. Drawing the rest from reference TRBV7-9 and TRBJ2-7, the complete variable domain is DTGVSQNPRHKITKRGQNVTFRCDPISEHNRLYWYRQTLGQGPEFLTYFQNEAQLEKSRLLSDRFSAERPKGSFSTLEIQRTEQGDSAMYLCASSPGQGKAYEQYFGPGTRLTVT.

The chain's CDR3 is CASSFSQGGHEQYF. The CDR3 DNA reads as TGTGCCAGCAGTTTTTCACAGGGGGGACACGAGCAGTACTTC. The chain joins TRBV28 to TRBJ2-7, with TRBD1 matching 8 bases. The ends lost 3 bases at V and 5 bases at J; junction bases unmatched: 6. Germline loops: CDR1 MDHEN, CDR2 SYDVKM. This CDR3 contains 14 residues.

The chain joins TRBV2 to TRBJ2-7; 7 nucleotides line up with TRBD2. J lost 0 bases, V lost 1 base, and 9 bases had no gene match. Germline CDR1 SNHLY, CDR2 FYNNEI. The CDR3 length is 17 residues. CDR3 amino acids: CASSEVGSGLSSYEQYF. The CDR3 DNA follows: TGTGCCAGCAGTGAAGTTGGTAGCGGGCTCTCCTCCTACGAGCAGTACTTC.

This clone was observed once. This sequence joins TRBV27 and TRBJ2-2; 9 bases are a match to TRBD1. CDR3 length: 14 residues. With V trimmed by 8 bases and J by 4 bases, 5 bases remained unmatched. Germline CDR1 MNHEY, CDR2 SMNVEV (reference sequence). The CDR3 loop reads CASSWTGATGELFF. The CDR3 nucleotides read TGTGCCAGCTCGTGGACAGGGGCCACCGGGGAGCTGTTTTTT.